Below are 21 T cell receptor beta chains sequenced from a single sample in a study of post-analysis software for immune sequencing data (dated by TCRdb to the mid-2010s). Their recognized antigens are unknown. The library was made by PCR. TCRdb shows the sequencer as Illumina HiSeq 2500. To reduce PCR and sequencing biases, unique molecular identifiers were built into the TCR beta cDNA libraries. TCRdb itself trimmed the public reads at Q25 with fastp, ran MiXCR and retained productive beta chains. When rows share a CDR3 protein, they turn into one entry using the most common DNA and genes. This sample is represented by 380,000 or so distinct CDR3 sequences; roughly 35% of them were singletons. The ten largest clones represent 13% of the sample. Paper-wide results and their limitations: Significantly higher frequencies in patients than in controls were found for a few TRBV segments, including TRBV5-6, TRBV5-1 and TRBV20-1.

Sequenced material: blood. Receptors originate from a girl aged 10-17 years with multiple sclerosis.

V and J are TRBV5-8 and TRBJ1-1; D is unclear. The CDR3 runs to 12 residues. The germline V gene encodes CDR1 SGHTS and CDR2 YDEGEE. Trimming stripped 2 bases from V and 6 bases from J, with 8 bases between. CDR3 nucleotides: TGTGCCAGCAGCTTTAGGGCAGCTGAAGCTTTCTTT. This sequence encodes CASSFRAAEAFF.

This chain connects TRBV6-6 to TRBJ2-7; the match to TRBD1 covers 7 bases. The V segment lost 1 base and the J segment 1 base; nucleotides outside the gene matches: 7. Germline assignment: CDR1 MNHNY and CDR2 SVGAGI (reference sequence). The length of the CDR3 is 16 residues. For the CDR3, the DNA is TGTGCCAGCAGTTACTGGAGTAACAGGGGTTCCTACGAGCAGTACTTC. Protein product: CASSYWSNRGSYEQYF.

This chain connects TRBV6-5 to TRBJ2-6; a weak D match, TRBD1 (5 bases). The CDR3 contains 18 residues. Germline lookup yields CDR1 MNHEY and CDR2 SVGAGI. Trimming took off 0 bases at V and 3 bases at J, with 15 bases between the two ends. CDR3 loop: CASSYSFPPGYGANVLTF. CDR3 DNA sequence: TGTGCCAGCAGTTACTCGTTCCCCCCAGGGTATGGGGCCAACGTCCTGACTTTC.

CDR3 bases: TGCAGTGCTCGTACTGACGGTTTTACAGGGAGTCCCTATGGCTACACCTTC. Its translation: CSARTDGFTGSPYGYTF. The rearrangement uses TRBV20-1 and TRBJ1-2; maybe TRBD1 (6 bases). V was clipped by 5 bases and J by 4 bases, with 26 bases between them. This CDR3 has 17 amino acids. Germline CDR1 DFQATT, CDR2 SNEGSKA (reference sequence).

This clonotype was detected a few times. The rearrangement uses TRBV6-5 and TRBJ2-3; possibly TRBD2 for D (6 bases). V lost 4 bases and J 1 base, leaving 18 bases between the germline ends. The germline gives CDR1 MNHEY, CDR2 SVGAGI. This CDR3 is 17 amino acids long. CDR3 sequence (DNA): TGTGCCAGCAGTTCCGTACCTACTAGCACTGGCACAGATACGCAGTATTTT. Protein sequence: CASSSVPTSTGTDTQYF.

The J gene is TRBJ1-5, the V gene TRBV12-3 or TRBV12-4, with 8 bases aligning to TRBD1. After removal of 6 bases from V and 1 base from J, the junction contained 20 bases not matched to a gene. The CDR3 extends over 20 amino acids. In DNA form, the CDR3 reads TGTGCCAGCAGATCGTCCTCCGGTGGGACAGGTTTATACAGCAATCAGCCCCAGCATTTT. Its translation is CASRSSSGGTGLYSNQPQHF.

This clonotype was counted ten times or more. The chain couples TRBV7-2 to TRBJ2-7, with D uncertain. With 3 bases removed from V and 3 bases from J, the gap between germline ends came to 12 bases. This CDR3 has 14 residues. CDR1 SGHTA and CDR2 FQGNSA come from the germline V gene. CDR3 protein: CASSLGYGVYEQYF. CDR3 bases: TGTGCCAGCAGCTTGGGCTACGGAGTCTACGAGCAGTACTTC.

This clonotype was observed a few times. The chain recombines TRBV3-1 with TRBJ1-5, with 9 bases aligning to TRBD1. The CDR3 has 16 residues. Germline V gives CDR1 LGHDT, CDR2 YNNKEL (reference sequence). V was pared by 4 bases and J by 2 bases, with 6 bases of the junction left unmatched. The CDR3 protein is CASSPGTGMGNQPQHF. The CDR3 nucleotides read TGTGCCAGCAGCCCCGGGACAGGGATGGGCAATCAGCCCCAGCATTTT.

In DNA form, the CDR3 reads TGTGCCAGCAGCATCAGGGTTACCGGGGAGCTGTTTTTT. Its protein is CASSIRVTGELFF. V and J are TRBV12-3 or TRBV12-4 and TRBJ2-2; perhaps TRBD1 as D (5 bases). Trimming took off 6 bases at V and 5 bases at J, with 10 bases between the two ends. CDR3 length: 13 residues.

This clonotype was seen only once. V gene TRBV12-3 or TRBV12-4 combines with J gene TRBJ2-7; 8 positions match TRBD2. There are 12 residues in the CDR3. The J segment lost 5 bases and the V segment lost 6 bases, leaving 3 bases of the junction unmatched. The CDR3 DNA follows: TGTGCCAGCAGCATGACTAGCGACGAGCAGTACGTC. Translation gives CASSMTSDEQYV.

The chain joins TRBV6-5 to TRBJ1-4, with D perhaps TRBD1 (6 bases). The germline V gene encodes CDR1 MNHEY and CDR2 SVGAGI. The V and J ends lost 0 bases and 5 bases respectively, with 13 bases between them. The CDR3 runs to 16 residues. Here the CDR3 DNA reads TGTGCCAGCAGTTACTCGCCTGGACAGCCAAATGAAAAACTGTTTTTT. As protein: CASSYSPGQPNEKLFF.

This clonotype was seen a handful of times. The CDR3 coding sequence is TGCGCCAGCAGCCCAAAAGGGGAGGGCCGGTTTCGCGTCTATGGCTACACCTTC. This codes for CASSPKGEGRFRVYGYTF. The V gene is TRBV5-1, the J gene TRBJ1-2; possible D gene TRBD1, 5 bases. The CDR3 loop spans 18 amino acids. V lost 4 bases to trimming and J lost 4 bases, with 26 bases between them. Germline-derived CDR1 and CDR2 are SGHRS and YFSETQ. Full variable domain (remainder filled in from reference TRBV5-1 and TRBJ1-2): KAGVTQTPRYLIKTRGQQVTLSCSPISGHRSVSWYQQTPGQGLQFLFEYFSETQRNKGNFPGRFSGRQFSNSRSEMNVSTLELGDSALYLCASSPKGEGRFRVYGYTFGSGTRLTVV.

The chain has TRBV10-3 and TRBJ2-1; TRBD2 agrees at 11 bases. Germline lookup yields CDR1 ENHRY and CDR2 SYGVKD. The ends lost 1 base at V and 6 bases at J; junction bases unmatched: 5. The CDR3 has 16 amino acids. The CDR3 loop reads CAISEYTSGGGNEQFF. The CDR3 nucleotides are TGTGCCATCAGTGAGTACACTAGCGGGGGCGGCAATGAGCAGTTCTTC.

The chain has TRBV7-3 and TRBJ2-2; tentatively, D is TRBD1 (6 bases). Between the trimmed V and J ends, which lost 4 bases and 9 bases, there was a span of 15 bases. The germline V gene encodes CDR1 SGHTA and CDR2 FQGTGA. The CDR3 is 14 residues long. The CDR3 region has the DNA TGTGCCAGCAGCTCGGGACATTCTACCCGGGAGCTGTTTTTT. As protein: CASSSGHSTRELFF.

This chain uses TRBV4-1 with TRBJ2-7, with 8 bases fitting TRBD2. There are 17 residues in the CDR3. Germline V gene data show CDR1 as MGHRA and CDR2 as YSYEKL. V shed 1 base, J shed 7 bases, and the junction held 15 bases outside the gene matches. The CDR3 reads CASSQGLRGLGGKEQYF. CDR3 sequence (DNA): TGCGCCAGCAGCCAAGGGCTGAGGGGACTAGGGGGGAAGGAGCAGTACTTC.

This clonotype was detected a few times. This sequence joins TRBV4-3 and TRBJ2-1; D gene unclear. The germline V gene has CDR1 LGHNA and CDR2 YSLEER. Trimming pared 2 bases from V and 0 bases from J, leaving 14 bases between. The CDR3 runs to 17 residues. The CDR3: CASSQSRPHYSYNEQFF. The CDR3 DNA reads TGCGCCAGCAGCCAATCTAGGCCCCACTACTCCTACAATGAGCAGTTCTTC.

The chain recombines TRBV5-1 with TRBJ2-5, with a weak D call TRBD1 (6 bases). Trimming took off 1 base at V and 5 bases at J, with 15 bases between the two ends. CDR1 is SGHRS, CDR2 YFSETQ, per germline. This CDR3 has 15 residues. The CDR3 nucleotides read TGCGCCAGCAGCTTGACGGTGGACAGCGCGGAGACCCAGTACTTC. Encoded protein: CASSLTVDSAETQYF.

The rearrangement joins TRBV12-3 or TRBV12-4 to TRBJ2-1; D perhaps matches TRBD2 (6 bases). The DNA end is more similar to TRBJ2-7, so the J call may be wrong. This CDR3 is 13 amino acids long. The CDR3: CASSMDYLNEQYF. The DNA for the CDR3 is TGTGCCAGCAGTATGGACTACCTCAATGAGCAGTACTTC.

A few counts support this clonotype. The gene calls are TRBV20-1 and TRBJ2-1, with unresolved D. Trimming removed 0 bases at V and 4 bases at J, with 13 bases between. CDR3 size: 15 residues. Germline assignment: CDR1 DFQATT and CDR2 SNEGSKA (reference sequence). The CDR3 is CSARDGRSLYNEQFF. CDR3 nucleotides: TGCAGTGCTAGAGATGGCAGATCCCTATACAATGAGCAGTTCTTC.

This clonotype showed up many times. CDR3 amino acids: CATSRVSGAVYNEQFF. The CDR3 DNA is TGTGCCACCAGCAGAGTGTCAGGGGCGGTATACAATGAGCAGTTCTTC. The rearrangement joins TRBV15 to TRBJ2-1, with D possibly matching TRBD1 (6 bases). Germline V CDR1 and CDR2: LNHNV, YYDKDF (reference sequence). The CDR3 loop spans 16 amino acids. V shed 1 base and J shed 4 bases, with 14 bases lying between them.

The CDR3 is CASSLELGEVNTEAFF. The CDR3 DNA is TGCGCCAGCAGCTTGGAACTGGGGGAGGTGAACACTGAAGCTTTCTTT. The chain combines TRBV5-1 with TRBJ1-1; D perhaps matches TRBD1 (5 bases). V shed 0 bases and J shed 0 bases, with 12 bases lying between them. Germline CDR1 SGHRS, CDR2 YFSETQ. The CDR3 is 16 amino acids. Drawing the rest from reference TRBV5-1 and TRBJ1-1, the complete variable domain is KAGVTQTPRYLIKTRGQQVTLSCSPISGHRSVSWYQQTPGQGLQFLFEYFSETQRNKGNFPGRFSGRQFSNSRSEMNVSTLELGDSALYLCASSLELGEVNTEAFFGQGTRLTVV.